This is a list of T cell receptor beta chains from one sample in a study of cytomegalovirus exposure and HLA in healthy donors. Sequencing was performed with immunoSEQ multiplex PCR; in TCRdb, only in-frame clones are kept and a portion is missing. The sample lists fewer than 200,000 clones, 65% to 85% occurring once. The sequenced material came from PBMCs. The receptors here all came from a woman between 50 and 59 years old in good health and CMV-seropositive. The CDR3 runs from the conserved cysteine through the conserved F or W. Each record gives: V gene, CDR3 length, D gene, J gene, clone size, CDR3 protein, CDR3 DNA. D genes are given only for firm matches. Only part of the rows carry a size: once, few, many, or a class if the clone is expanded.

v_call: TRBV7-8; cdr3_length: 16; d_call: .; j_call: TRBJ1-2; clone_size: .; cdr3_aa: CASTPLQGSEVYGYTF; cdr3_nt: TGTGCCAGCACCCCGTTACAGGGAAGCGAGGTCTATGGCTACACCTTC
v_call: TRBV29-1; cdr3_length: 14; d_call: .; j_call: TRBJ2-3; clone_size: .; cdr3_aa: CSVGSVGGTDTQYF; cdr3_nt: TGCAGCGTTGGGTCTGTCGGTGGCACAGATACGCAGTATTTT
v_call: TRBV29-1; cdr3_length: 16; d_call: .; j_call: TRBJ2-1; clone_size: .; cdr3_aa: CSVEDTTGYSYNEQFF; cdr3_nt: TGCAGCGTTGAAGATACTACCGGTTACTCCTACAATGAGCAGTTCTTC
v_call: TRBV5-1; cdr3_length: 16; d_call: .; j_call: TRBJ2-4; clone_size: .; cdr3_aa: CASSSLQGSAKNIQYF; cdr3_nt: TGCGCCAGCAGCTCCTTACAGGGCTCGGCCAAAAACATTCAGTACTTC
v_call: TRBV19; cdr3_length: 14; d_call: .; j_call: TRBJ2-5; clone_size: .; cdr3_aa: CASSITGGQETQYF; cdr3_nt: TGTGCCAGTAGTATTACCGGAGGCCAAGAGACCCAGTACTTC
v_call: TRBV5-1; cdr3_length: 15; d_call: TRBD2; j_call: TRBJ2-3; clone_size: .; cdr3_aa: CASRPGTSGTDTQYF; cdr3_nt: TGCGCCAGCAGACCCGGGACTAGCGGCACAGATACGCAGTATTTT
v_call: TRBV7-2; cdr3_length: 12; d_call: .; j_call: TRBJ2-3; clone_size: .; cdr3_aa: CASSMTRGTQYF; cdr3_nt: TGTGCCAGCAGCATGACCAGGGGTACGCAGTATTTT
v_call: TRBV19; cdr3_length: 13; d_call: .; j_call: TRBJ1-1; clone_size: .; cdr3_aa: CASTDTRNTEAFF; cdr3_nt: TGTGCCAGTACCGACACCCGGAACACTGAAGCTTTCTTT
v_call: TRBV4-2; cdr3_length: 14; d_call: .; j_call: TRBJ1-6; clone_size: .; cdr3_aa: CASSQETVASPLHF; cdr3_nt: TGTGCCAGCAGCCAAGAGACAGTAGCTTCACCCCTCCACTTT
v_call: TRBV7-2; cdr3_length: 13; d_call: .; j_call: TRBJ2-7; clone_size: .; cdr3_aa: CASSGGAVYEQYF; cdr3_nt: TGTGCCAGCAGCGGGGGGGCCGTTTACGAGCAGTACTTC
v_call: TRBV7-2; cdr3_length: 15; d_call: TRBD2; j_call: TRBJ2-1; clone_size: .; cdr3_aa: CASTSAGGPYNEQFF; cdr3_nt: TGTGCCAGCACCTCAGCGGGGGGGCCGTACAATGAGCAGTTCTTC
v_call: TRBV5-1; cdr3_length: 17; d_call: .; j_call: TRBJ2-6; clone_size: .; cdr3_aa: CASSFAQQGSGANVLTF; cdr3_nt: TGCGCCAGCAGCTTCGCACAACAGGGCTCTGGGGCCAACGTCCTGACTTTC
v_call: TRBV5-1; cdr3_length: 14; d_call: TRBD1; j_call: TRBJ2-5; clone_size: .; cdr3_aa: CASSMGQGQETQYF; cdr3_nt: TGCGCCAGCAGCATGGGACAGGGCCAAGAGACCCAGTACTTC
v_call: TRBV7-2; cdr3_length: 18; d_call: TRBD2; j_call: TRBJ2-1; clone_size: once; cdr3_aa: CASSRKLAGYNSYNEQFF; cdr3_nt: TGTGCCAGCAGCCGTAAACTAGCGGGGTATAACTCCTACAATGAGCAGTTCTTC
v_call: TRBV7-8; cdr3_length: 13; d_call: TRBD1; j_call: TRBJ1-2; clone_size: few; cdr3_aa: CASSFQDRNGYTF; cdr3_nt: TGTGCCAGCAGCTTCCAGGACAGGAATGGCTACACCTTC
v_call: TRBV2; cdr3_length: 13; d_call: .; j_call: TRBJ2-7; clone_size: once; cdr3_aa: CASSDGQTYEQYF; cdr3_nt: TGTGCCAGCAGTGATGGTCAGACCTACGAGCAGTACTTC
v_call: TRBV6-5; cdr3_length: 15; d_call: TRBD1; j_call: TRBJ1-1; clone_size: few; cdr3_aa: CASSQDRGPNTEAFF; cdr3_nt: TGTGCCAGCAGCCAGGACAGGGGGCCGAACACTGAAGCTTTCTTT
v_call: TRBV4-3; cdr3_length: 17; d_call: TRBD1; j_call: TRBJ2-7; clone_size: few; cdr3_aa: CASSQEHLGQGLYEQYF; cdr3_nt: TGCGCCAGCAGCCAAGAGCATCTCGGACAGGGCCTCTACGAGCAGTACTTC
v_call: TRBV23-1; cdr3_length: 14; d_call: .; j_call: TRBJ2-7; clone_size: .; cdr3_aa: CASSPPWPVHEQYF; cdr3_nt: TGCGCCAGCAGTCCCCCGTGGCCAGTCCACGAGCAGTACTTC
v_call: TRBV5-8; cdr3_length: 16; d_call: TRBD2; j_call: TRBJ2-1; clone_size: .; cdr3_aa: CASSRSLAGMGNEQFF; cdr3_nt: TGTGCCAGCAGCCGATCCTTAGCGGGGATGGGGAATGAGCAGTTCTTC
v_call: TRBV5-4; cdr3_length: 15; d_call: TRBD1; j_call: TRBJ1-1; clone_size: few; cdr3_aa: CASSGKDRVGTEAFF; cdr3_nt: TGTGCCAGCAGCGGCAAGGACAGGGTCGGAACTGAAGCTTTCTTT
v_call: TRBV30; cdr3_length: 12; d_call: .; j_call: TRBJ1-2; clone_size: few; cdr3_aa: CAGFDGGYGYTF; cdr3_nt: TGTGCCGGATTCGATGGAGGCTATGGCTACACCTTC
v_call: TRBV4-3; cdr3_length: 15; d_call: .; j_call: TRBJ2-7; clone_size: .; cdr3_aa: CASSQDYGARYEQYF; cdr3_nt: TGCGCCAGCAGCCAAGATTACGGAGCGAGGTACGAGCAGTACTTC
v_call: TRBV7-9; cdr3_length: 10; d_call: .; j_call: TRBJ2-7; clone_size: medium-sized; cdr3_aa: CASSPREQYF; cdr3_nt: TGTGCCAGCAGCCCCAGGGAGCAGTACTTC
v_call: TRBV6-1; cdr3_length: 16; d_call: .; j_call: TRBJ1-2; clone_size: .; cdr3_aa: CASSEEYGQSYYGYTF; cdr3_nt: TGTGCCAGCAGTGAGGAATACGGACAGAGCTACTATGGCTACACCTTC
v_call: TRBV5-4; cdr3_length: 15; d_call: TRBD2; j_call: TRBJ2-3; clone_size: .; cdr3_aa: CASSVAGGRGDTQYF; cdr3_nt: TGTGCCAGCAGCGTAGCGGGGGGGCGTGGAGATACGCAGTATTTT
v_call: TRBV19; cdr3_length: 13; d_call: .; j_call: TRBJ2-4; clone_size: .; cdr3_aa: CASSDQPGNIQYF; cdr3_nt: TGTGCCAGTAGCGATCAGCCAGGAAACATTCAGTACTTC
v_call: TRBV29-1; cdr3_length: 14; d_call: .; j_call: TRBJ1-1; clone_size: .; cdr3_aa: CSARTETGGGKAFF; cdr3_nt: TGCAGCGCCCGGACTGAAACTGGGGGAGGAAAAGCTTTCTTT
v_call: TRBV4-2; cdr3_length: 14; d_call: .; j_call: TRBJ2-5; clone_size: .; cdr3_aa: CASSQESSAETQYF; cdr3_nt: TGTGCCAGCAGCCAAGAGAGTAGCGCGGAGACCCAGTACTTC
v_call: TRBV9; cdr3_length: 13; d_call: TRBD2; j_call: TRBJ2-1; clone_size: few; cdr3_aa: CASSVRGENEQFF; cdr3_nt: TGTGCCAGCAGCGTTCGGGGGGAGAATGAGCAGTTCTTC
v_call: TRBV7-9; cdr3_length: 14; d_call: .; j_call: TRBJ2-5; clone_size: .; cdr3_aa: CASSTWTTQETQYF; cdr3_nt: TGTGCCAGCAGCACCTGGACTACCCAAGAGACCCAGTACTTC
v_call: TRBV10-3; cdr3_length: 15; d_call: TRBD2; j_call: TRBJ2-7; clone_size: few; cdr3_aa: CATRIERGGSYEQYF; cdr3_nt: TGTGCCACGCGCATAGAGCGGGGGGGATCCTACGAGCAGTACTTC
v_call: TRBV4-3; cdr3_length: 15; d_call: TRBD1; j_call: TRBJ2-7; clone_size: .; cdr3_aa: CASSQDRTGTYEQYF; cdr3_nt: TGCGCCAGCAGCCAAGACCGGACAGGGACATACGAGCAGTACTTC
v_call: TRBV15; cdr3_length: 18; d_call: TRBD1; j_call: TRBJ1-5; clone_size: .; cdr3_aa: CATTNAGTGARGNQPQHF; cdr3_nt: TGTGCCACCACAAATGCCGGGACAGGGGCTAGGGGCAATCAGCCCCAGCATTTT
v_call: TRBV5-1; cdr3_length: 16; d_call: .; j_call: TRBJ1-6; clone_size: once; cdr3_aa: CASSSQGNSYNSPLHF; cdr3_nt: TGCGCCAGCAGCTCACAGGGAAACTCCTATAATTCACCCCTCCACTTT
v_call: TRBV29-1; cdr3_length: 12; d_call: .; j_call: TRBJ1-2; clone_size: .; cdr3_aa: CSVEGEVRGYTF; cdr3_nt: TGCAGCGTTGAAGGGGAGGTTCGAGGCTACACCTTC
v_call: TRBV6-1; cdr3_length: 17; d_call: TRBD1; j_call: TRBJ1-5; clone_size: .; cdr3_aa: CASSETGGTILNRPQHF; cdr3_nt: TGTGCCAGCAGTGAGACAGGGGGCACTATCCTCAATCGGCCCCAGCATTTT
v_call: TRBV7-2; cdr3_length: 15; d_call: TRBD2; j_call: TRBJ2-3; clone_size: .; cdr3_aa: CASSLNGREGNTQYF; cdr3_nt: TGTGCCAGCAGCTTGAACGGGAGGGAAGGGAATACGCAGTATTTT
v_call: TRBV6-6; cdr3_length: 13; d_call: .; j_call: TRBJ2-3; clone_size: few; cdr3_aa: CASSSLRIDTQYF; cdr3_nt: TGTGCCAGCAGTTCTCTTAGAATAGATACGCAGTATTTT
v_call: TRBV5-8; cdr3_length: 17; d_call: TRBD2; j_call: TRBJ2-5; clone_size: .; cdr3_aa: CASSLVGPSGSFEAQYF; cdr3_nt: TGTGCCAGCAGCTTGGTAGGGCCTAGCGGGAGCTTCGAGGCCCAGTACTTC
v_call: TRBV7-2; cdr3_length: 15; d_call: .; j_call: TRBJ2-1; clone_size: .; cdr3_aa: CASSSYRGGYNEQFF; cdr3_nt: TGTGCCAGCAGCTCTTACAGGGGAGGCTACAATGAGCAGTTCTTC
v_call: TRBV6-1; cdr3_length: 14; d_call: .; j_call: TRBJ1-2; clone_size: .; cdr3_aa: CASKPGDGGYGYTF; cdr3_nt: TGTGCCAGCAAGCCGGGGGATGGGGGTTATGGCTACACCTTC
v_call: TRBV7-2; cdr3_length: 17; d_call: TRBD1; j_call: TRBJ2-5; clone_size: .; cdr3_aa: CASSLAWDRVHQETQYF; cdr3_nt: TGTGCCAGCAGCTTAGCGTGGGACAGGGTTCATCAAGAGACCCAGTACTTC
v_call: TRBV7-8; cdr3_length: 19; d_call: .; j_call: TRBJ1-4; clone_size: .; cdr3_aa: CASSPRPGAFIATNEKLFF; cdr3_nt: TGTGCCAGCAGCCCGAGACCGGGAGCGTTTATTGCAACTAATGAAAAACTGTTTTTT
v_call: TRBV14; cdr3_length: 15; d_call: .; j_call: TRBJ2-1; clone_size: .; cdr3_aa: CASSQGLLSYNEQFF; cdr3_nt: TGTGCCAGCAGCCAAGGGCTTCTCTCCTACAATGAGCAGTTCTTC
v_call: TRBV19; cdr3_length: 13; d_call: TRBD1; j_call: TRBJ2-7; clone_size: .; cdr3_aa: CASSVGQAGLQYF; cdr3_nt: TGTGCCAGTAGTGTAGGACAGGCGGGCTTGCAGTACTTC
v_call: TRBV7-2; cdr3_length: 14; d_call: TRBD2; j_call: TRBJ2-7; clone_size: .; cdr3_aa: CASSLASGFYEQYF; cdr3_nt: TGTGCCAGCAGCTTAGCTAGCGGGTTCTACGAGCAGTACTTC
v_call: TRBV10-3; cdr3_length: 14; d_call: TRBD2; j_call: TRBJ2-7; clone_size: .; cdr3_aa: CAIRRTSGEYEQYF; cdr3_nt: TGTGCCATCAGGAGGACTAGCGGCGAGTACGAGCAGTACTTC
v_call: TRBV5-8; cdr3_length: 17; d_call: TRBD2; j_call: TRBJ2-7; clone_size: .; cdr3_aa: CASSFGTSFLRGDEQYF; cdr3_nt: TGTGCCAGCAGCTTCGGGACTAGCTTTCTTCGGGGCGACGAGCAGTACTTC
v_call: TRBV19; cdr3_length: 14; d_call: .; j_call: TRBJ2-5; clone_size: .; cdr3_aa: CASSIGGYQETQYF; cdr3_nt: TGTGCCAGTAGTATTGGAGGTTACCAAGAGACCCAGTACTTC
v_call: TRBV4-1; cdr3_length: 15; d_call: TRBD1; j_call: TRBJ2-7; clone_size: .; cdr3_aa: CASSQGGQGMYEQYF; cdr3_nt: TGCGCCAGCAGCCAAGGTGGACAGGGAATGTACGAGCAGTACTTC